This T cell receptor beta chain derives from a study of vaccination and CD4 T cells after COVID-19. As for the study in general: Convalescent participants consisted of six males and four females, two being Hispanic. Samples were taken after vaccination, a median of about 79 days after dose two, with a range of 14 to 241. Cells were stimulated with overlapping spike peptide pools from SARS-CoV-2, HCoV-NL63, HCoV-OC43 and HCoV-229E.

The CDR3 spans 15 residues. V lost 5 bases and J lost 6, with 19 bases in between. In germline, CDR1 is SGHVS, CDR2 FNYEAQ. This clonotype showed up just a few times. The antigen remains undetermined. Time point here: late sampling 161 to 241 days after vaccination in a few convalescent patients. Treatment meaning: roughly ten-day PBMC culture with coronavirus spike peptide pools or control peptides (ViraFEST assay). TCRs were sequenced by ViraFEST after antigen-specific T cells had been expanded with peptide pools. Cultured CD4+ T cells had their DNA profiled by the Oncomine TCR Beta short-read assay. TCRdb used MiXCR to reprocess the PCR reads, holding one entry per CDR3 protein. The table lists some 23,000 distinct CDR3 sequences, around 46% of them singletons.

The sequence derives from a human donor who had recovered from COVID-19. The specimen was CD4+ T cells from blood, cultured in vitro, collected about 7 months after SARS-CoV-2 vaccination. The chain has TRBV7-6 and TRBJ1-2, with D hard to call. CDR3 in amino acids: CASSPRTSWSDGYTF. The CDR3 DNA is TGTGCCAGCAGCCCGAGAACCTCGTGGTCTGATGGCTACACCTTC. The full variable domain, with the rest looked up from reference TRBV7-6 and TRBJ1-2, is GAGVSQSPRYKVTKRGQDVALRCDPISGHVSLYWYRQALGQGPEFLTYFNYEAQQDKSGLPNDRFSAERPEGSISTLTIQRTEQRDSAMYRCASSPRTSWSDGYTFGSGTRLTVV.